The rows below give T cell receptor beta chains drawn from one sample of a study of CD8+ T cells in alopecia areata. Sequenced by immunoSEQ multiplex PCR; TCRdb stores in-frame clones only, minus some. The sample includes over 120,000 clones, approximately 50% of them seen just once. Sample: CD4+ T cells sorted from blood, taken at week 0. The receptor set was obtained from a human donor with alopecia areata. CDR3s include the opening cysteine and the closing phenylalanine or tryptophan. The D gene is left open where the match is weak. Clone sizes are given selectively: once, few, many, or a class where the clone is expanded.

d_call,v_call,j_call,clone_size,cdr3_aa,cdr3_nt
TRBD2,TRBV4-2,TRBJ2-4,NA,CASSQPLAGRAKNIQYF,TGTGCCAGCAGCCAGCCCCTAGCGGGAAGGGCCAAAAACATTCAGTACTTC
NA,TRBV7-2,TRBJ2-3,NA,CASSPGAGLTDTQYF,TGTGCCAGCAGCCCAGGGGCGGGACTCACAGATACGCAGTATTTT
NA,TRBV29-1,TRBJ2-3,NA,CSVGEDTQYF,TGCAGCGTAGGGGAGGATACGCAGTATTTT
NA,TRBV5-1,TRBJ2-5,NA,CASSLAGRRETQYF,TGCGCCAGCAGCTTGGCGGGGCGGCGAGAGACCCAGTACTTC
NA,TRBV30,TRBJ1-5,NA,CAWSRSGGNQPQHF,TGTGCCTGGAGTCGAAGCGGAGGCAATCAGCCCCAGCATTTT
TRBD2,TRBV18,TRBJ2-3,NA,CASSPLSGSPGTDTQYF,TGTGCCAGCTCACCACTAAGCGGGAGTCCTGGCACAGATACGCAGTATTTT
NA,TRBV25-1,TRBJ2-5,NA,CASSERGLETQYF,TGTGCCAGCAGTGAACGGGGATTGGAGACCCAGTACTTC
NA,TRBV29-1,TRBJ2-4,NA,CSVEARVGVAKNIQYF,TGCAGCGTTGAAGCGAGGGTGGGGGTAGCCAAAAACATTCAGTACTTC
TRBD1,TRBV6-1,TRBJ1-2,few,CASSEGDRTFYGYTF,TGTGCCAGCAGTGAAGGGGACAGGACCTTCTATGGCTACACCTTC
NA,TRBV29-1,TRBJ2-5,NA,CSVFTGQETQYF,TGCAGCGTTTTCACAGGCCAAGAGACCCAGTACTTC
TRBD1,TRBV29-1,TRBJ2-5,NA,CSVTGNHQETQYF,TGCAGCGTGACAGGGAACCACCAAGAGACCCAGTACTTC
TRBD1,TRBV4-1,TRBJ1-2,NA,CASSEGTGVLYGYTF,TGCGCCAGCAGCGAAGGGACAGGGGTCCTCTATGGCTACACCTTC
NA,TRBV6-5,TRBJ1-2,NA,CASSTLGEIYGYTF,TGTGCCAGCAGTACTCTTGGGGAGATCTATGGCTACACCTTC
NA,TRBV4-2,TRBJ2-7,NA,CASSQEGARFLREGYEQYF,TGTGCCAGCAGCCAAGAGGGGGCCCGCTTCCTCCGAGAGGGGTACGAGCAGTACTTC
NA,TRBV19,TRBJ2-7,few,CASSMSGLPYEQYF,TGTGCCAGTAGTATGTCTGGCCTCCCCTACGAGCAGTACTTC
NA,TRBV4-2,TRBJ2-1,NA,CASSQVASGPQFF,TGTGCCAGCAGCCAAGTGGCGTCGGGCCCGCAGTTCTTC
TRBD1,TRBV27,TRBJ1-2,NA,CASSYRGPIGDRGYTF,TGTGCCAGCAGTTACAGGGGGCCTATTGGAGATCGTGGCTACACCTTC
TRBD1,TRBV29-1,TRBJ2-3,NA,CSAPNRQGASSDTQYF,TGCAGCGCCCCCAATCGACAGGGGGCGTCCTCCGATACGCAGTATTTT
NA,TRBV29-1,TRBJ2-3,NA,CSAQAGSTDTQYF,TGCAGCGCCCAAGCAGGGAGCACAGATACGCAGTATTTT
NA,TRBV6-5,TRBJ2-5,NA,CASSPQTVGETQYF,TGTGCCAGCAGTCCCCAGACGGTAGGAGAGACCCAGTACTTC
NA,TRBV15,TRBJ2-1,NA,CATSRASTYEQFF,TGTGCCACCAGCAGAGCTAGCACCTACGAGCAGTTCTTC
NA,TRBV29-1,TRBJ1-1,once,CSVDPDMNTEAFF,TGCAGCGTTGATCCAGACATGAACACTGAAGCTTTCTTT
NA,TRBV29-1,TRBJ2-3,few,CSVDTGTSTDTQYF,TGCAGCGTTGATACGGGAACTAGCACAGATACGCAGTATTTT
NA,TRBV7-2,TRBJ2-2,few,CASSLDGASGELFF,TGTGCCAGCAGCTTAGATGGGGCCTCCGGGGAGCTGTTTTTT
NA,TRBV30,TRBJ1-1,NA,CAWSRPARNTEAFF,TGTGCCTGGAGTCGCCCCGCCCGGAACACTGAAGCTTTCTTT
NA,TRBV27,TRBJ1-2,NA,CASMSYGGNYGYTF,TGTGCCAGCATGAGCTACGGGGGCAACTATGGCTACACCTTC
NA,TRBV29-1,TRBJ1-1,few,CSVGRRPNTEAFF,TGCAGCGTTGGCCGTCGGCCGAACACTGAAGCTTTCTTT
NA,TRBV7-9,TRBJ2-1,few,CASSRSYNEQFF,TGTGCCAGCAGTCGCTCCTACAATGAGCAGTTCTTC
NA,TRBV7-9,TRBJ1-3,few,CASSPALSGNTIYF,TGTGCCAGCTCCCCAGCTCTCTCTGGAAACACCATATATTTT
NA,TRBV28,TRBJ1-5,NA,CASREGRNQPQHF,TGTGCCAGCCGAGAGGGGCGCAATCAGCCCCAGCATTTT
NA,TRBV4-3,TRBJ2-5,NA,CASSQERGRAETQYF,TGCGCCAGCAGCCAAGAGAGGGGTCGGGCTGAGACCCAGTACTTC
NA,TRBV7-9,TRBJ2-3,NA,CASSPLPPLDTQYF,TGTGCCAGCAGCCCCCTGCCCCCCCTGGATACGCAGTATTTT
NA,TRBV13,TRBJ2-4,NA,CASSSSGEGDIQYF,TGTGCCAGCAGCTCCTCAGGGGAGGGGGACATTCAGTACTTC
NA,TRBV29-1,TRBJ2-7,few,CSVTGHGGYEQYF,TGCAGCGTTACCGGACACGGTGGGTACGAGCAGTACTTC
NA,TRBV30,TRBJ2-2,NA,CAWSGRNTGELFF,TGTGCCTGGAGTGGGCGGAACACCGGGGAGCTGTTTTTT
NA,TRBV5-1,TRBJ2-5,NA,CASSLGQSGETQYF,TGCGCCAGCAGCTTGGGACAGTCCGGGGAGACCCAGTACTTC
NA,TRBV11-2,TRBJ2-1,NA,CASSPRINEQFF,TGTGCCAGCAGCCCGAGAATCAATGAGCAGTTCTTC
NA,TRBV11-2,TRBJ2-7,NA,CASSTLVGLPYEQYF,TGTGCCAGCAGCACCCTCGTGGGGCTCCCCTACGAGCAGTACTTC
TRBD2,TRBV29-1,TRBJ2-7,NA,CSVGGVYEQYF,TGCAGCGTGGGGGGGGTTTACGAGCAGTACTTC
TRBD2,TRBV5-4,TRBJ2-5,NA,CASSLSGRQETQYF,TGTGCCAGCAGCTTAAGCGGGAGGCAAGAGACCCAGTACTTC
NA,TRBV7-2,TRBJ2-5,NA,CASSSLRTQYF,TGTGCCAGCAGCTCGCTCAGGACCCAGTACTTC